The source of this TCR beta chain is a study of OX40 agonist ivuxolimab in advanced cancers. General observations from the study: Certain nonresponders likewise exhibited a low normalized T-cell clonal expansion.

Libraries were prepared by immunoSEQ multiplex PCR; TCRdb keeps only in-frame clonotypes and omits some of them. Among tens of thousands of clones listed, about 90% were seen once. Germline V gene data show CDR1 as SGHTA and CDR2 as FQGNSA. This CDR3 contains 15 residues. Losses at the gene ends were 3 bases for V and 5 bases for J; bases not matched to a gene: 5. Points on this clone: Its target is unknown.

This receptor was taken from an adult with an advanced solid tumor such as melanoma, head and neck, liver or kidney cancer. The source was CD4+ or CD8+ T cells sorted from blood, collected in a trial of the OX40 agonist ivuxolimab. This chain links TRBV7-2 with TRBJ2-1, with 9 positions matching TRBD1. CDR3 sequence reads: CASSLRTGDHNEQFF. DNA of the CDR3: TGTGCCAGCAGCTTGAGGACAGGGGACCACAATGAGCAGTTCTTC.